The count of the clone carrying this TCR beta chain is one. What it recognizes is unknown. The CDR3 runs to 15 residues. CDR1 and CDR2 from the germline V gene are SGHTA and FQGNSA. V was cut by 5 bases and J by 5 bases, with 18 bases left in between. Some clones are missing from TCRdb's copy, which holds only in-frame ones; the method was immunoSEQ multiplex PCR. Of some 200,000 clones detected, approximately 94% appear once; the ten largest clones hold around 1.7%. These data are taken from a study of T cell responses to AZD1222 COVID-19 vaccine. Findings and limits, study-wide: Repertoire samples came only from after the peak T cell response. Following two doses of AZD1222, Spike-specific TCR breadth and depth rose.

V gene TRBV7-2 combines with J gene TRBJ2-5; D possibly corresponds to TRBD1 (6 bases). The receptor was isolated from an adult who received the MenACWY meningococcal vaccine as a control. Sequenced here: peripheral blood, sampled 28 days after the second dose of the MenACWY control vaccine. CDR3 bases: TGTGCCAGCAGCCAAACATGGACAGCCCTGGAGACCCAGTACTTC. Residues: CASSQTWTALETQYF. Variable domain in full (rest from reference TRBV7-2 and TRBJ2-5): GAGVSQSPSNKVTEKGKDVELRCDPISGHTALYWYRQSLGQGLEFLIYFQGNSAPDKSGLPSDRFSAERTGGSVSTLTIQRTQQEDSAVYLCASSQTWTALETQYFGPGTRLLVL.